This T cell receptor beta chain was sequenced in a study of T cells in Graves' hyperthyroidism and ophthalmopathy. Study-level results: Ophthalmopathy got predicted by the model a median approximately six months before its onset. Researchers report that a 13 V-J model separated ophthalmopathy from stable hyperthyroidism.

The table lists this clonotype with a few counts. Its antigen is not known. Researchers amplified the TCR beta CDR3 regions from RNA transcripts. Carried out on the TCR CDR3, a first-round RT-PCR used the HTBI primer set. TCRdb processed the multiplex PCR reads anew with MiXCR; each CDR3 protein has one entry. Altogether 250,000 to 300,000 distinct CDR3 sequences are present, about a sixth being singletons, with the ten largest covering around 58%. CDR1 is LGHDT, CDR2 YNNKEL, per germline (reference sequence). The CDR3 is 19 residues long. Trimming shortened V by 4 bases and J by 0 bases, and 24 bases separated the two germline ends.

This clonotype originated in a woman in her sixties or seventies with Graves' ophthalmopathy. Sequencing input: blood. The V and J genes are TRBV3-1 and TRBJ1-2; D may be TRBD1 (6 bases). CDR3: CASSRRGGTWDGPNYGYTF. CDR3 nucleotides: TGTGCCAGCAGCCGGAGGGGGGGTACGTGGGACGGTCCTAACTATGGCTACACCTTC.